These T cell receptor beta chains were read from a single sample in a study of shared T cell receptors in the human thymus. Profiled with immunoSEQ multiplex PCR; TCRdb holds only in-frame clones, not every one. Among approximately 580,000 clones listed, more than 75% were seen once. A further study also used this sample, focusing on human thymus T cells.

Source material: thymocytes. These receptors were obtained from a boy in the first two years of life with a congenital heart defect. CDR3s include the opening cysteine and the closing phenylalanine or tryptophan. D genes are given only for firm matches. Size tells how often a clone was seen (once, few, many) or the class of an expanded clone, and some rows leave it out.

TRBV5-6,TRBJ2-1,TRBD1,13,NA,CASSRRQGNEQFF,TGTGCCAGCAGCCGAAGACAGGGGAATGAGCAGTTCTTC
TRBV10-1,TRBJ2-7,NA,17,NA,CASSESMGGRPHDEQYF,TGCGCCAGCAGTGAGTCAATGGGGGGAAGGCCCCACGACGAGCAGTACTTC
TRBV5-1,TRBJ2-4,TRBD2,15,few,CASSSGTTSKNIQYF,TGCGCCAGCAGCTCCGGGACTACATCCAAAAACATTCAGTACTTC
TRBV27,TRBJ2-5,NA,14,NA,CASSPSWAGETQYF,TGTGCCAGCAGTCCTAGCTGGGCCGGGGAGACCCAGTACTTC
TRBV7-2,TRBJ2-1,NA,15,NA,CASSFMSFSYNEQFF,TGTGCCAGCAGCTTTATGTCCTTCTCCTACAATGAGCAGTTCTTC
TRBV6-6,TRBJ2-3,NA,15,NA,CASSYTSGGTDTQYF,TGTGCCAGCAGTTACACCTCAGGGGGCACAGATACGCAGTATTTT
TRBV2,TRBJ2-7,NA,11,NA,CASRDYYEQYF,TGTGCCAGCAGGGACTACTACGAGCAGTACTTC
TRBV19,TRBJ1-5,TRBD1,14,NA,CASRGQGDNQPQHF,TGTGCCAGTAGGGGACAGGGAGACAATCAGCCCCAGCATTTT
TRBV18,TRBJ2-5,NA,13,NA,CASSLLDRETQYF,TGTGCCAGCTCACTACTAGATAGGGAGACCCAGTACTTC
TRBV4-2,TRBJ2-1,NA,14,NA,CASSQSVTRSQQFF,TGTGCCAGCAGCCAATCGGTCACTAGAAGTCAGCAGTTCTTC
TRBV5-4,TRBJ1-4,NA,15,once,CASRPGGATNEKLFF,TGTGCCAGCAGGCCAGGAGGCGCAACTAATGAAAAACTGTTTTTT
TRBV28,TRBJ2-3,NA,14,NA,CASRSQWEVDTQYF,TGTGCCAGCAGATCCCAGTGGGAGGTAGATACGCAGTATTTT
TRBV27,TRBJ2-7,TRBD2,16,NA,CASSLRASGHSYEQYF,TGTGCCAGCAGTTTACGGGCTAGCGGCCACTCCTACGAGCAGTACTTC
TRBV13,TRBJ2-2,TRBD2,16,NA,CASSPQREGNTGELFF,TGTGCCAGCAGCCCCCAGCGGGAGGGGAACACCGGGGAGCTGTTTTTT
TRBV11-3,TRBJ2-1,NA,14,NA,CASSQIRRGDEQFF,TGTGCCAGCAGCCAGATTCGGAGGGGCGATGAGCAGTTCTTC
TRBV14,TRBJ1-4,NA,13,NA,CASSQVRGGKLFF,TGTGCCAGCAGCCAAGTGAGGGGGGGGAAACTGTTTTTT
TRBV10-3,TRBJ1-2,TRBD1,14,NA,CAISETTGAYGYTF,TGTGCCATCAGTGAGACGACAGGGGCCTATGGCTACACCTTC
TRBV6-5,TRBJ2-7,TRBD1,13,NA,CASSSDRAYEQYF,TGTGCCAGCAGTTCGGACAGGGCCTACGAGCAGTACTTC
TRBV20-1,TRBJ2-7,TRBD2,11,NA,CSAPLAGVEYF,TGCAGTGCTCCCTTAGCGGGAGTTGAGTACTTC
TRBV7-4,TRBJ1-2,NA,16,NA,CASSPPGNEGGYGYTF,TGTGCCAGCAGCCCTCCTGGCAATGAGGGCGGCTATGGCTACACCTTC
TRBV14,TRBJ2-1,TRBD2,16,NA,CASSRGLAGVGNEQFF,TGTGCCAGCAGCCGTGGACTAGCGGGAGTTGGGAATGAGCAGTTCTTC
TRBV28,TRBJ1-5,NA,12,NA,CASSLANQPQHF,TGTGCCAGCAGTTTGGCTAATCAGCCCCAGCATTTT
TRBV5-1,TRBJ2-7,NA,15,NA,CASSLVVAVTYEQYF,TGCGCCAGCAGCTTGGTGGTAGCGGTTACCTACGAGCAGTACTTC
TRBV14,TRBJ2-7,TRBD2,16,NA,CASSQDGSGRTYEQYF,TGTGCCAGCAGCCAAGATGGTAGCGGGAGGACCTACGAGCAGTACTTC
TRBV5-6,TRBJ2-3,TRBD2,19,NA,CASSLAGRAGGVGTDTQYF,TGTGCCAGCAGCTTGGCCGGGCGAGCGGGAGGGGTGGGCACAGATACGCAGTATTTT
TRBV19,TRBJ2-3,TRBD2,13,NA,CASKRDWTDTQYF,TGTGCCAGTAAGCGGGATTGGACAGATACGCAGTATTTT
TRBV7-8,TRBJ2-3,TRBD2,17,NA,CASSLFLAGERADTQYF,TGTGCCAGCAGCTTATTCTTAGCGGGAGAGCGGGCAGATACGCAGTATTTT
TRBV2,TRBJ2-7,NA,14,few,CASSVLGASYEQYF,TGTGCCAGCAGCGTTCTGGGGGCAAGTTACGAGCAGTACTTC
TRBV18,TRBJ2-1,TRBD2,13,NA,CASSPAGDDEQFF,TGTGCCAGCTCACCTGCGGGGGATGATGAGCAGTTCTTC
TRBV4-3,TRBJ2-5,TRBD2,18,NA,CASSRMGPGTSGQETQYF,TGCGCCAGCAGCCGGATGGGGCCAGGGACTAGCGGCCAAGAGACCCAGTACTTC
TRBV27,TRBJ1-1,NA,14,once,CASSLGGGESEAFF,TGTGCCAGCAGTTTAGGAGGAGGGGAGAGTGAAGCTTTCTTT
TRBV6-6,TRBJ1-5,NA,15,NA,CASSYSGHTGQPQHF,TGTGCCAGCAGTTACTCGGGACACACTGGCCAGCCCCAGCATTTT
TRBV18,TRBJ1-2,NA,13,NA,CASHINRSGGYTF,TGTGCCAGCCACATAAACAGGTCCGGTGGCTACACCTTC
TRBV30,TRBJ1-2,TRBD1,18,few,CAWSVGTVEEGNTNGYTF,TGTGCCTGGAGTGTTGGGACAGTGGAAGAGGGTAATACCAATGGCTACACCTTC
TRBV6-5,TRBJ1-2,NA,15,NA,CASSQDRTDFYGYTF,TGTGCCAGCAGTCAGGACCGGACTGACTTCTATGGCTACACCTTC
TRBV4-2,TRBJ2-1,NA,15,NA,CASEPQRGSYNEQFF,TGTGCCAGCGAACCCCAGCGTGGCTCCTACAATGAGCAGTTCTTC
TRBV23-1,TRBJ2-7,NA,14,few,CASSQWGVSYEQYF,TGCGCCAGCAGTCAATGGGGGGTCTCCTACGAGCAGTACTTC
TRBV27,TRBJ1-1,NA,14,NA,CASKGEGENTEAFF,TGTGCCAGCAAAGGTGAGGGGGAGAACACTGAAGCTTTCTTT
TRBV4-3,TRBJ2-1,NA,14,NA,CASSQDPQQVEQFF,TGCGCCAGCAGCCAAGATCCCCAGCAGGTTGAGCAGTTCTTC
TRBV28,TRBJ2-1,TRBD1,15,NA,CASSLPLTGFDEQFF,TGTGCCAGCAGTTTACCCCTGACAGGGTTCGATGAGCAGTTCTTC
TRBV4-3,TRBJ2-4,TRBD2,15,NA,CASSLIAGRENIQYF,TGCGCCAGCAGCCTAATAGCGGGCCGTGAAAACATTCAGTACTTC
TRBV19,TRBJ2-2,NA,16,NA,CASTRGQTLLTGELFF,TGTGCCAGTACCAGGGGACAAACTTTGCTCACCGGGGAGCTGTTTTTT
TRBV29-1,TRBJ1-2,TRBD1,13,NA,CSVVFQGATGYTF,TGCAGCGTTGTGTTCCAGGGGGCAACTGGCTACACCTTC
TRBV7-9,TRBJ1-2,NA,14,few,CASSPSGWEPRYTF,TGTGCCAGCAGCCCCTCTGGGTGGGAGCCCCGCTACACCTTC
TRBV29-1,TRBJ2-1,NA,13,NA,CSVAGGVYNEQFF,TGCAGCGTTGCGGGCGGGGTCTACAATGAGCAGTTCTTC
TRBV18,TRBJ1-1,NA,18,NA,CASSPEGTPKEMNTEAFF,TGTGCCAGCTCACCAGAAGGGACACCAAAAGAAATGAACACTGAAGCTTTCTTT
TRBV2,TRBJ2-7,TRBD1,14,NA,CASSGRQGAYEQYF,TGTGCCAGCAGTGGTCGACAGGGGGCTTACGAGCAGTACTTC
TRBV27,TRBJ2-7,TRBD1,13,NA,CASSRRQGDEQYF,TGTGCCAGCAGTCGTCGACAGGGCGACGAGCAGTACTTC
TRBV5-4,TRBJ2-5,TRBD2,14,NA,CASSVGTSGSSQYF,TGTGCCAGCAGTGTTGGGACTAGCGGGAGCTCCCAGTACTTC